These 29 T cell receptor beta chains were sequenced from one sample in a study of cytomegalovirus exposure and HLA in healthy donors. PCR was performed using 60 Vbeta and 13 Jbeta primers. Sequencing used immunoSEQ multiplex PCR; TCRdb keeps in-frame clones, though not all of them. Of 140,000 or so clones in the sample, roughly 80% were seen once. Sequencing input: PBMCs. All receptors derive from a female donor in good health and CMV-seronegative.

V usage is TRBV5-1 and J usage is TRBJ2-6; D not resolved. The CDR3 contains 16 residues. V was pared by 0 bases and J by 2 bases, with 9 bases between. Germline assignment: CDR1 SGHRS and CDR2 YFSETQ. This chain's CDR3 is CASSLARLTGANVLTF. CDR3 DNA sequence: TGCGCCAGCAGCTTGGCTCGTCTTACTGGGGCCAACGTCCTGACTTTC.

This clone was recorded a few times. The chain links TRBV25-1 to TRBJ2-7; 8 nucleotides match TRBD1. The CDR3 loop spans 13 amino acids. V lost 6 bases to trimming and J lost 9 bases; unmatched junction nucleotides: 10. CDR1 is MGHDK and CDR2 is SYGVNS in the germline V gene. The CDR3 region has the DNA TGTGCCAGCAGCGGTGACAGGGGTCCGAGGCAGTACTTC. Its translation: CASSGDRGPRQYF.

The V call is TRBV4-1, the J call TRBJ1-2; 9 positions match TRBD1. J gave up 7 bases and V 4 bases, and 10 bases lay outside the gene matches. This CDR3 is 15 amino acids long. From germline, CDR1 is MGHRA and CDR2 YSYEKL. CDR3 region: CASSPLPGQGLGYTF. In nucleotides, the CDR3 is TGCGCCAGCAGCCCACTACCGGGACAGGGCCTTGGCTACACCTTC.

The table lists this clone with a few counts. The chain couples TRBV10-2 to TRBJ2-2, with TRBD1 matching over 8 bases. CDR1 WSHSY and CDR2 SAAADI come from the germline V gene. V shed 6 bases, J shed 0 bases, and the junction held 6 bases outside the gene matches. The CDR3 runs to 16 residues. Here the CDR3 DNA reads TGCGCCAGCAGGGAGGGGACAGGAGCGAACACCGGGGAGCTGTTTTTT. It yields the protein CASREGTGANTGELFF.

The chain combines TRBV19 with TRBJ1-1; tentatively, D is TRBD1 (5 bases). Trimming took 7 bases from V and 4 from J, leaving 16 bases between them. Germline CDR1 reads LNHDA; CDR2 reads SQIVND (reference sequence). CDR3 length equals 14 residues. The chain's CDR3 is CASTSRQPGTEAFF. The CDR3 nucleotides are TGTGCCAGTACCTCGAGACAGCCCGGCACTGAAGCTTTCTTT. Combining the CDR3 with reference TRBV19 and TRBJ1-1 gives the whole variable domain DGGITQSPKYLFRKEGQNVTLSCEQNLNHDAMYWYRQDPGQGLRLIYYSQIVNDFQKGDIAEGYSVSREKKESFPLTVTSAQKNPTAFYLCASTSRQPGTEAFFGQGTRLTVV.

The rearrangement links TRBV28 to TRBJ1-2; D unresolved. V lost 4 bases, J lost 5 bases, and 20 bases lay in between. The CDR3 length is 16 residues. Germline CDR1 reads MDHEN; CDR2 reads SYDVKM. The CDR3 coding sequence is TGTGCCAGCAGTTCCCCTGCCTTGTTCTGGAGATATGGCTACACCTTC. Translated: CASSSPALFWRYGYTF.

This chain joins TRBV30 and TRBJ2-7; D remains unclear. The CDR3 is made up of 11 amino acids. The ends were cut back, 3 bases at V and 5 bases at J, with 8 bases in the middle. Germline-derived CDR1 and CDR2 are GTSNPN and SVGIG (reference sequence). The CDR3 loop is CAWRQTHEQYF. CDR3 DNA sequence: TGTGCCTGGAGACAAACCCACGAGCAGTACTTC.

The chain recombines TRBV29-1 with TRBJ2-3; D is uncertain. The germline gives CDR1 SQVTM, CDR2 ANQGSEA. V lost 6 bases to trimming and J lost 0 bases, with 13 bases between them. This CDR3 is 14 amino acids long. CDR3 amino acids: CSVKSVTSTDTQYF. The CDR3 DNA sequence: TGCAGCGTGAAGTCCGTAACTAGCACAGATACGCAGTATTTT.

Turning to this clone: Other DNA sequences from this sample encode an identical CDR3 as well. The rearrangement uses TRBV6-1 and TRBJ2-3; TRBD2 matches at 11 bases. The trim removed 5 bases at V and 3 bases at J, leaving 4 bases unmatched. The V gene's germline CDR1 is MNHNS and CDR2 SASEGT. CDR3 length equals 15 residues. The CDR3 here is CASSPLAGGTDTQYF. The CDR3 DNA follows: TGTGCCAGCAGTCCTTTAGCGGGGGGGACAGATACGCAGTATTTT.

The J gene is TRBJ2-7, the V gene TRBV15; TRBD2 might be the D (5 bases). Germline V gene lookup returns CDR1 LNHNV and CDR2 YYDKDF (reference sequence). This CDR3 spans 16 amino acids. V lost 1 base to trimming and J lost 0 bases, with 13 bases between them. CDR3 nucleotide sequence: TGTGCCACCAGCAGAGGGGGAGTTGGCAGCTCCTACGAGCAGTACTTC. Its protein is CATSRGGVGSSYEQYF.

The V and J genes are TRBV7-8 and TRBJ2-5; D may be TRBD2 (5 bases). The germline V and J ends were trimmed by 1 base and 5 bases, with 11 bases remaining between them. Germline-derived CDR1 and CDR2 are SGHVS and FQNEAQ. The CDR3 totals 14 residues. CDR3 nucleotides: TGTGCCAGCAGCTTAGGACGGAGGATGGAGACCCAGTACTTC. Protein: CASSLGRRMETQYF. The full variable domain, its missing parts supplied by reference TRBV7-8 and TRBJ2-5, is GAGVSQSPRYKVAKRGQDVALRCDPISGHVSLFWYQQALGQGPEFLTYFQNEAQLDKSGLPSDRFFAERPEGSVSTLKIQRTQQEDSAVYLCASSLGRRMETQYFGPGTRLLVL.

The chain recombines TRBV19 with TRBJ2-1; 12 positions match TRBD2. CDR1 and CDR2 from the germline V gene are LNHDA and SQIVND (reference sequence). The J segment lost 4 bases and the V segment lost 8 bases, leaving 6 bases of the junction unmatched. This CDR3 region has 15 residues. The CDR3 DNA reads as TGTGCCAGTGGAGGACTAGCGGGGTGGTACAATGAGCAGTTCTTC. This translates into CASGGLAGWYNEQFF.

With regard to this clone: The junction and the germline gene differ at one end; a read error may be behind it. J is TRBJ2-1 and V is TRBV7-9; the match to TRBD2 covers 7 bases. The V gene's germline CDR1 is SEHNR and CDR2 FQNEAQ (reference sequence). This CDR3 comprises 12 residues. The CDR3 DNA is TGTTCCAGCGGAGAAGCGGGAAGGGAGCAGTTCTTC. Encoded protein: CSSGEAGREQFF.

V usage is TRBV5-4 and J usage is TRBJ1-2, with a tentative D call TRBD1 (5 bases). Trimming stripped 3 bases from V and 5 bases from J, with 17 bases between. The CDR3 length is 15 residues. Germline CDR1 and CDR2: SGHNT and YYREEE (reference sequence). The CDR3 loop is CASSWRGPGLYGYTF. The DNA of the CDR3 is TGTGCCAGCAGCTGGCGGGGCCCTGGGCTATATGGCTACACCTTC.

The chain links TRBV5-6 to TRBJ2-2; D is unclear. This CDR3 comprises 13 residues. Germline CDR1 reads SGHDT; CDR2 reads YYEEEE. Trimming left V 1 base short and J 6 bases short, with 7 bases between. This CDR3 reads CASSLPTPGELFF. CDR3 in DNA: TGTGCCAGCAGCTTGCCCACACCCGGGGAGCTGTTTTTT.

The chain is built from TRBV6-5 and TRBJ1-2; D is unresolved. Germline-derived CDR1 and CDR2 are MNHEY and SVGAGI. The V end lost 3 bases, the J end lost 4 bases, and 9 bases lay between the germline ends. The length of the CDR3 is 13 residues. CDR3 nucleotides: TGTGCCAGCAGTTATAATCCGAGCTATGGCTACACCTTC. The encoded protein is CASSYNPSYGYTF.

This chain connects TRBV7-9 to TRBJ2-7; 7 bases are shared with TRBD1. V shed 5 bases, J shed 6 bases, and the junction held 10 bases outside the gene matches. This CDR3 has 14 amino acids. CDR1 SEHNR and CDR2 FQNEAQ come from the germline V gene (reference sequence). The CDR3 DNA follows: TGTGCCAGCAGCGCCTCCGGGACAGCTCCCGAGCAGTACTTC. Its translation is CASSASGTAPEQYF.

The genes are TRBV15 and TRBJ1-4; TRBD1 is a possible D gene (5 bases). Trimming removed 0 bases from V and 8 bases from J, with 13 bases in between. The CDR3 is 15 amino acids. CDR1 and CDR2 (germline): LNHNV, YYDKDF (reference sequence). This CDR3 reads CATSRDLGLGEKLFF. As DNA, the CDR3 is TGTGCCACCAGCAGAGATTTGGGGCTGGGCGAAAAACTGTTTTTT.

This clone was seen only once. This chain connects TRBV28 to TRBJ1-5; D might be TRBD1 (5 bases). V dropped 4 bases and J dropped 2 bases, with 18 bases sitting between them. Per the germline V gene, CDR1 is MDHEN and CDR2 is SYDVKM. This CDR3 comprises 17 residues. CDR3 DNA sequence: TGTGCCAGCAGTTCAACATACAGGTTAGAGGGCAATCAGCCCCAGCATTTT. This sequence encodes CASSSTYRLEGNQPQHF.

The chain is built from TRBV10-2 and TRBJ1-1; 8 positions match TRBD1. The CDR3 length is 14 residues. V gave up 9 bases and J gave up 0 bases; unmatched junction bases: 6. The germline V gene encodes CDR1 WSHSY and CDR2 SAAADI. In DNA form, the CDR3 reads TGCGCCAGTCAGGGGGCCCTCATGAACACTGAAGCTTTCTTT. Translated, it gives CASQGALMNTEAFF.

The V gene is TRBV10-1, the J gene TRBJ1-1, with D maybe TRBD1 (6 bases). This CDR3 has 12 residues. Trimming stripped 6 bases from V and 7 bases from J, with 12 bases between. CDR1 is WNHNN, CDR2 SYGVQD, per germline (reference sequence). The CDR3 DNA reads TGCGCCAGCAGCCAGGGGTACGGTGAAGCTTTCTTT. It specifies CASSQGYGEAFF.

This clone was seen only a few times. The genes are TRBV13 and TRBJ2-2; D remains ambiguous. This CDR3 is 12 amino acids long. The germline V gene encodes CDR1 PRHDT and CDR2 FYEKMQ (reference sequence). V lost 3 bases to trimming and J lost 6 bases, with 5 bases between them. The CDR3 sequence is CASSLYPGELFF. CDR3 nucleotides: TGTGCCAGCAGCTTGTATCCCGGGGAGCTGTTTTTT.

This chain links TRBV9 with TRBJ2-7; tentative D call: TRBD1 (6 bases). The CDR3 has 16 residues. Germline V CDR1 and CDR2: SGDLS, YYNGEE. The ends were cut back, 3 bases at V and 1 base at J, with 17 bases in the middle. Written as DNA, the CDR3 is TGTGCCAGCAGCGATCGGGACACCCGTATATCCTACGAGCAGTACTTC. It is translated as CASSDRDTRISYEQYF.

This rearrangement joins TRBV18 to TRBJ2-7, with 7 positions matching TRBD2. V shed 4 bases, J shed 1 base, and the junction held 10 bases outside the gene matches. CDR3 size: 16 residues. Germline lookup yields CDR1 KGHSH and CDR2 LQKENI. In DNA, the CDR3 is TGTGCCAGCTCACTCGTTGAACTAGCGCCTTCCTACGAGCAGTACTTC. As protein: CASSLVELAPSYEQYF.

The chain couples TRBV30 to TRBJ1-2; D might be TRBD1 (5 bases). Trimming cost V 3 bases and J 8 bases, with 25 bases left between them. The CDR3 contains 16 residues. Looked up from germline, CDR1 is GTSNPN and CDR2 is SVGIG (reference sequence). This CDR3 is CAWSGRWGGTGSGYTF. CDR3 DNA sequence: TGTGCCTGGAGCGGCCGGTGGGGGGGGACCGGCTCGGGCTACACCTTC.

This clone has only a few counts. The genes are TRBV18 and TRBJ1-4, with 7 bases matching TRBD1. V was pared by 4 bases and J by 8 bases, with 7 bases of the junction left unmatched. The CDR3 contains 14 residues. Per the germline V gene, CDR1 is KGHSH and CDR2 is LQKENI. CDR3 in DNA: TGTGCCAGCTCACTGAAACAGGGGAGGGAAAAACTGTTTTTT. Amino acid sequence: CASSLKQGREKLFF.

The chain employs TRBV4-1 and TRBJ1-5; no clear D gene. The length of the CDR3 is 14 residues. Germline values: CDR1 MGHRA, CDR2 YSYEKL. Between the trimmed V and J ends, which lost 3 bases and 5 bases, there was a span of 11 bases. In DNA, the CDR3 is TGCGCCAGCAGCCAGGGCTTAAGGTATCAGCCCCAGCATTTT. This sequence encodes CASSQGLRYQPQHF.

The table lists this clone with a few counts. The rearrangement joins TRBV7-3 to TRBJ1-1, with D maybe TRBD1 (6 bases). The germline CDR1 and CDR2 sequences are SGHTA and FQGTGA. Trimming stripped 3 bases from V and 8 bases from J, with 13 bases between. This CDR3 contains 13 residues. This chain's CDR3 is CASSFYRDTEAFF. CDR3 nucleotide sequence: TGTGCCAGCAGCTTCTACAGGGATACGGAAGCTTTCTTT.

The rearrangement uses TRBV10-3 and TRBJ1-5; tentative D call: TRBD1 (6 bases). The ends were cut back, 6 bases at V and 7 bases at J, with 16 bases in the middle. Germline V gives CDR1 ENHRY, CDR2 SYGVKD. This CDR3 region has 14 residues. CDR3 sequence (DNA): TGTGCCATCAGCCCGGGACACCAAGGGCAGCCCCAGCATTTT. This encodes CAISPGHQGQPQHF.